The sequence of this T cell receptor (beta chain) was determined in a study of blood T cell repertoires in COVID-19. Study overall: The United States, Italy and Spain were the sources of the acute and convalescent COVID-19 samples. PBMCs, B-cell-depleted T cells, or T cells provided the cDNA or gDNA that made up the material.

This CDR3 comprises 14 residues. Germline V gene data show CDR1 as MNHEY and CDR2 as SVGAGI. The V segment lost 6 bases and the J segment 7 bases; nucleotides outside the gene matches: 2. The authors' processing: Using reference gene primer amplification, nucleated cell counts were estimated. TCRdb's table, derived via immunoSEQ multiplex PCR, lists solely in-frame clones and lacks some. For V, J and clone size, that table is used; D and trimming come from the DNA. The sample lists over 120,000 clones, approximately 89% occurring once. The TCR was taken from a human donor in a cohort sampled during active COVID-19. The sample was peripheral blood. The chain employs TRBV6-5 and TRBJ1-6; 11 bases agree with TRBD1. CDR3 sequence (DNA): TGTGCCAGCAGCCGGACAGGGGGCAATTCACCCCTCCACTTT. It encodes CASSRTGGNSPLHF.